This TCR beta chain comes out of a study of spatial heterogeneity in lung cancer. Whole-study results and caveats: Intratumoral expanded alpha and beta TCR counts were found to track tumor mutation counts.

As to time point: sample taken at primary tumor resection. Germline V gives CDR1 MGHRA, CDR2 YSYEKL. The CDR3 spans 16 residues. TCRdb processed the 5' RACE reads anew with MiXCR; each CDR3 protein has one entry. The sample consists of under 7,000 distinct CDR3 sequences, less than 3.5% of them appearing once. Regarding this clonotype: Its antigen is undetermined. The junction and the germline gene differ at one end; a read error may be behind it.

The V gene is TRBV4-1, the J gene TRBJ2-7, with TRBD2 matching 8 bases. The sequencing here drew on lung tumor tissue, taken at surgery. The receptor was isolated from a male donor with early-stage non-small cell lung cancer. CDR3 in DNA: TGCGCCACCAGCCAGCTAGCGGGTCGCGCATCCTACGAGCAGTACTTC. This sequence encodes CATSQLAGRASYEQYF.